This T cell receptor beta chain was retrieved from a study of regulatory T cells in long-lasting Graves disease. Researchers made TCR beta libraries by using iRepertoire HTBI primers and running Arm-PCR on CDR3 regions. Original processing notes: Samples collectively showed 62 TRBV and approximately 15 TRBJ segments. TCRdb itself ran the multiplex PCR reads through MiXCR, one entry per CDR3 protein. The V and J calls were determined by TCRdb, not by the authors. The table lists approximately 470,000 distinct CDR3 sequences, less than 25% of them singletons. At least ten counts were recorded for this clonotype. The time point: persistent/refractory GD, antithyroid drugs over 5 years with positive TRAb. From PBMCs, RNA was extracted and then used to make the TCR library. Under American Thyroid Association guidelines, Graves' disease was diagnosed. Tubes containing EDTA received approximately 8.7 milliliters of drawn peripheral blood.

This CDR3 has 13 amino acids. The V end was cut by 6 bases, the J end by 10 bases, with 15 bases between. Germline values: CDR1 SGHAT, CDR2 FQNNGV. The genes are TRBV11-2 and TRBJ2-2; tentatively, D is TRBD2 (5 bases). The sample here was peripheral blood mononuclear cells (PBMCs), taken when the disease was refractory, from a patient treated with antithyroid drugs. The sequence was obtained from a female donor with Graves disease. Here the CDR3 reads CASSLVAREELFF. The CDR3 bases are TGTGCCAGCAGTCTGGTAGCGCGTGAGGAGCTGTTTTTT.